The entry below gives a single TCR beta chain sequence along with its context. How the authors handled the data: How many nucleated cells were present was estimated from reference gene primer amplification. Profiled with immunoSEQ multiplex PCR; TCRdb holds only in-frame clones, not every one. V and J calls and clone size come straight from that table; D and trimming were deduced from the DNA. The sample includes around 210,000 clones, over 75% of them seen just once. The Seattle patients joined while their infection was active and were tracked longitudinally afterward. This entry comes from a study of blood T cell repertoires in COVID-19. Study-wide context: Samples of COVID-19 (acute and convalescent) were obtained from the United States, Italy and Spain. Sample material is recorded as cDNA or gDNA derived from T cells, B-cell-depleted T cells, or PBMCs.

Germline assignment: CDR1 LNHDA and CDR2 SQIVND (reference sequence). The CDR3 contains 14 residues. V lost 6 bases and J lost 3; bases outside the gene matches: 4. Sequencing input: peripheral blood. The chain combines TRBV19 with TRBJ2-3; 9 positions agree with TRBD2. This receptor was obtained from a man aged 50-60 years with COVID-19, enrolled during active disease. This chain's CDR3 is CASSGLALTDTQYF. The CDR3 bases are TGTGCCAGTAGCGGACTAGCGTTGACAGATACGCAGTATTTT.